These 20 T cell receptor beta chains were sequenced from one sample in a study of blood T cell repertoires in COVID-19. Here immunoSEQ multiplex PCR was the method, and the copy in TCRdb shows in-frame clones only, minus some. The sample contains roughly 150,000 clones, approximately 84% of which appear only once. Sequencing used PBMCs or T cells enriched from blood (not recorded which). These receptors all come from a middle-aged woman with acute COVID-19.

The gene calls are TRBV29-1 and TRBJ1-2, with TRBD1 as a possible D gene (5 bases). V was shortened by 0 bases and J by 5 bases, with 13 bases between the two germline ends. This CDR3 has 14 residues. Germline V gene data show CDR1 as SQVTM and CDR2 as ANQGSEA. CDR3: CSVEDGFRGYGYTF. The CDR3 region has the DNA TGCAGCGTTGAAGATGGGTTCCGGGGGTATGGCTACACCTTC.

The chain links TRBV19 to TRBJ2-4; D is undetermined. The CDR3 covers 15 residues. Trimming left V 5 bases short and J 0 bases short, with 11 bases between. CDR1 is LNHDA, CDR2 SQIVND, per germline (reference sequence). The CDR3 region is CASSSTRLAKNIQYF. CDR3 sequence (DNA): TGTGCCAGTAGTTCCACGAGACTAGCCAAAAACATTCAGTACTTC.

The chain carries TRBV3-1 (or the pseudogene TRBV3-2) and TRBJ2-1, with 7 nucleotides matching TRBD2. Germline assignment: CDR1 LGHDT and CDR2 YNNKEL (reference sequence). J lost 6 bases, V lost 1 base, and 9 bases had no gene match. The CDR3 runs to 16 residues. Written as DNA, the CDR3 is TGTGCCAGCAGCCAAGGGACTAGTCGGTTTTTCAATGAGCAGTTCTTC. It codes for CASSQGTSRFFNEQFF.

This clone was seen only once. The gene calls are TRBV7-9 and TRBJ2-2; tentatively, D is TRBD2 (6 bases). The ends were cut back, 1 base at V and 6 bases at J, with 18 bases in the middle. The CDR3 has 17 residues. Germline CDR1 SEHNR, CDR2 FQNEAQ (reference sequence). The CDR3 nucleotides are TGTGCCAGCAGCTTAGAGACTAGTCTGAGTCTCCCCGGGGAGCTGTTTTTT. It specifies CASSLETSLSLPGELFF.

The CDR3 loop is CASSSTGTASYEQYV. The CDR3 DNA sequence: TGTGCCAGCAGCTCAACTGGGACTGCCTCCTACGAGCAGTACGTC. V usage is TRBV7-2 and J usage is TRBJ2-7, with a weak D call TRBD2 (6 bases). With 4 bases removed from V and 0 bases from J, the gap between germline ends came to 13 bases. This CDR3 is built from 15 residues. Per germline, CDR1 SGHTA and CDR2 FQGNSA.

This chain uses TRBV7-6 with TRBJ2-2; TRBD2 is a possible D gene (8 bases). The V and J ends lost 8 bases and 8 bases respectively, with 18 bases between them. The length of the CDR3 is 14 residues. CDR1 and CDR2 from the germline V gene are SGHVS and FNYEAQ. The CDR3 DNA sequence: TGTGCCAGCGCCGGGAGGGGGCAGTCGGGGGAGCTGTTTTTT. This translates into CASAGRGQSGELFF.

The chain combines TRBV7-9 with TRBJ2-3, with TRBD2 matching 10 bases. Germline V gives CDR1 SEHNR, CDR2 FQNEAQ (reference sequence). The V segment lost 2 bases and the J segment 1 base; nucleotides outside the gene matches: 9. The CDR3 loop spans 18 amino acids. CDR3 DNA: TGTGCCAGCAGCTTACTAGCGGGAGTCTGGAGGGGCACAGATACGCAGTATTTT. Encoded protein: CASSLLAGVWRGTDTQYF.

The chain joins TRBV5-1 to TRBJ2-2; 7 nucleotides line up with TRBD2. V dropped 2 bases and J dropped 4; count of bases not matched to a gene: 8. CDR3 length equals 16 residues. In germline, CDR1 is SGHRS, CDR2 YFSETQ. CDR3 amino acids: CASSFSGNGFTGELFF. The CDR3 region has the DNA TGCGCCAGCAGCTTCAGCGGGAACGGTTTCACCGGGGAGCTGTTTTTT.

The chain joins TRBV3-1 (or the pseudogene TRBV3-2) to TRBJ2-7; no clear D gene. V dropped 4 bases and J dropped 5 bases, with 18 bases sitting between them. The germline CDR1 and CDR2 sequences are LGHDT and YNNKEL (reference sequence). This CDR3 has 15 amino acids. The CDR3 reads CASSPRLTMIHEQYF. The CDR3 DNA follows: TGTGCCAGCAGCCCGCGACTTACGATGATCCACGAGCAGTACTTC.

The chain recombines TRBV9 with TRBJ2-1, with 9 positions matching TRBD2. Germline CDR1 and CDR2: SGDLS and YYNGEE. The CDR3 length is 14 residues. After removal of 0 bases from V and 9 bases from J, the junction contained 4 bases not matched to a gene. DNA for the CDR3: TGTGCCAGCAGCGTAGGGACTAGCGCAGGTGAGCAGTTCTTC. It specifies CASSVGTSAGEQFF. The full variable domain, its missing parts supplied by reference TRBV9 and TRBJ2-1, is DSGVTQTPKHLITATGQRVTLRCSPRSGDLSVYWYQQSLDQGLQFLIQYYNGEERAKGNILERFSAQQFPDLHSELNLSSLELGDSALYFCASSVGTSAGEQFFGPGTRLTVL.

In this sample, this clone turned up once. The CDR3 protein is CASSVGDGSRDTQYF. CDR3 sequence (DNA): TGTGCCAGCAGCGTAGGGGACGGGAGTCGAGATACGCAGTATTTT. This rearrangement joins TRBV9 to TRBJ2-3; D is perhaps TRBD2 (6 bases). Trimming stripped 0 bases from V and 5 bases from J, with 13 bases between. Germline V gene sequence: CDR1 SGDLS, CDR2 YYNGEE. The CDR3 totals 15 residues.

The chain links TRBV9 to TRBJ2-3, with D possibly being TRBD2 (5 bases). The V end lost 0 bases, the J end lost 2 bases, and 13 bases lay between the germline ends. This CDR3 has 16 amino acids. Looked up from germline, CDR1 is SGDLS and CDR2 is YYNGEE. As DNA, the CDR3 is TGTGCCAGCAGCGTAGACGAGGGAGCTGACACAGATACGCAGTATTTT. This codes for CASSVDEGADTDTQYF.

The rearrangement uses TRBV2 and TRBJ2-5, with D hard to call. This CDR3 contains 11 residues. V gave up 6 bases and J gave up 0 bases, with 2 bases separating them. Germline CDR1 and CDR2: SNHLY and FYNNEI. The CDR3 DNA follows: TGTGCCAGCAGCTACCAAGAGACCCAGTACTTC. It translates to CASSYQETQYF.

About this clone itself: Other DNA sequences of this sample code for an identical CDR3. The chain combines TRBV5-1 with TRBJ1-1; perhaps TRBD1 as D (6 bases). The CDR3 spans 14 residues. V lost 3 bases and J 1 base, leaving 10 bases between the germline ends. The germline CDR1 and CDR2 sequences are SGHRS and YFSETQ. This CDR3 is CASSSGQPNTEAFF. In DNA form, the CDR3 reads TGCGCCAGCAGCTCGGGACAACCGAACACTGAAGCTTTCTTT.

The chain couples TRBV27 to TRBJ1-2; D uncertain. V was shortened by 7 bases and J by 6 bases, with 18 bases between the two germline ends. Germline V gene data show CDR1 as MNHEY and CDR2 as SMNVEV (reference sequence). The CDR3 contains 14 residues. CDR3 sequence: CASKSAGGMNGYTF. The CDR3 nucleotides are TGTGCCAGCAAGTCAGCGGGTGGGATGAATGGCTACACCTTC.

The chain recombines TRBV6-5 with TRBJ1-6; the D gene is possibly TRBD1 (5 bases). V was clipped by 6 bases and J by 5 bases, with 14 bases between them. This CDR3 comprises 15 residues. Germline V lookup: CDR1 MNHEY, CDR2 SVGAGI. CDR3 amino acids: CASRRQSLDNSPLHF. The DNA for the CDR3 is TGTGCCAGCAGACGACAGAGCCTCGATAATTCACCCCTCCACTTT.

The genes are TRBV6-5 and TRBJ2-3; 7 bases fit TRBD2. The CDR3 has 15 residues. J gave up 4 bases and V 5 bases, and 9 bases lay outside the gene matches. Germline-derived CDR1 and CDR2 are MNHEY and SVGAGI. The chain's CDR3 is CASSMGEGGADTQYF. The CDR3 region has the DNA TGTGCCAGCAGTATGGGGGAGGGCGGGGCAGATACGCAGTATTTT.

The J gene is TRBJ1-1, the V gene TRBV3-1 (or the pseudogene TRBV3-2); unclear D gene. CDR3 length equals 13 residues. Germline CDR1 and CDR2: LGHDT and YNNKEL (reference sequence). With 0 bases removed from V and 5 bases from J, the gap between germline ends came to 7 bases. CDR3 nucleotides: TGTGCCAGCAGCCAAGAAAGCAGGACTGAAGCTTTCTTT. Residues: CASSQESRTEAFF.

V usage is TRBV7-9 and J usage is TRBJ2-7, with 8 bases matching TRBD1. V was clipped by 5 bases and J by 3 bases; unmatched bases: 9. Per the germline V gene, CDR1 is SEHNR and CDR2 is FQNEAQ (reference sequence). The CDR3 spans 15 residues. CDR3 sequence reads: CASSPRTGLNYEQYF. Here the CDR3 DNA reads TGTGCCAGCAGCCCCCGGACAGGGCTAAACTACGAGCAGTACTTC.

The chain is built from TRBV10-2 and TRBJ1-1; the D gene is possibly TRBD1 (6 bases). CDR3 size: 15 residues. Trimming removed 2 bases at V and 5 bases at J, with 15 bases between. Germline CDR1 is WSHSY and CDR2 is SAAADI. This chain's CDR3 is CASSEALQGLTEAFF. CDR3 sequence (DNA): TGCGCCAGCAGTGAGGCTCTACAGGGTTTGACTGAAGCTTTCTTT.